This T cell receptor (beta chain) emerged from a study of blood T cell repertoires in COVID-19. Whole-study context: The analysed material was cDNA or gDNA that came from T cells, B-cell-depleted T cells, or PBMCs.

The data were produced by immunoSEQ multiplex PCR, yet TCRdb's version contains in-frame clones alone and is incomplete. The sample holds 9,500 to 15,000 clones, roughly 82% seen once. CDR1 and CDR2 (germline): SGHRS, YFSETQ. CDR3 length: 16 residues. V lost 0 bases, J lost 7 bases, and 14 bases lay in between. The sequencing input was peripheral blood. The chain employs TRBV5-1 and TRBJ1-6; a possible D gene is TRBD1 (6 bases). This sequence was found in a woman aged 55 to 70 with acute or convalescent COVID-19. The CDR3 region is CASSLVGAVLNSPLHF. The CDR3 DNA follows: TGCGCCAGCAGCTTGGTGGGGGCAGTTCTAAATTCACCCCTCCACTTT. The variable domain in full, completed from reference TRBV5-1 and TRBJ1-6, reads KAGVTQTPRYLIKTRGQQVTLSCSPISGHRSVSWYQQTPGQGLQFLFEYFSETQRNKGNFPGRFSGRQFSNSRSEMNVSTLELGDSALYLCASSLVGAVLNSPLHFGNGTRLTVT.